This entry lists 21 T cell receptor beta chains sequenced from one sample in a study of PD-1 blockade in classical Hodgkin lymphoma. Generated by immunoSEQ multiplex PCR, the TCRdb table keeps only in-frame clones and is missing some. Of 90,000 to 130,000 clones in the sample, roughly nine tenths are singletons; the top ten hold about 20%. Relapse after autologous stem cell transplantation occurred in every patient, and brentuximab vedotin exposure varied. Specimen: peripheral blood mononuclear cells (PBMCs), collected before the second cycle of nivolumab. These receptors came from a human donor with classical Hodgkin lymphoma.

This chain uses TRBV30 with TRBJ1-1; TRBD1 aligns across 9 bases. This CDR3 has 12 residues. J gave up 10 bases and V 5 bases, and 8 bases lay outside the gene matches. The germline gives CDR1 GTSNPN, CDR2 SVGIG (reference sequence). Written as DNA, the CDR3 is TGTGCCTGGGGGGAACAGGGGGCTTCAGCTTTCTTT. Protein: CAWGEQGASAFF.

The V call is TRBV2, the J call TRBJ1-4; maybe TRBD1 (6 bases). There are 14 residues in the CDR3. CDR1 and CDR2 from the germline V gene are SNHLY and FYNNEI. Trimming stripped 6 bases from V and 3 bases from J, with 11 bases between. The CDR3 sequence is CASRTGSSNEKLFF. CDR3 DNA: TGTGCCAGCAGGACAGGAAGTTCTAATGAAAAACTGTTTTTT.

V and J are TRBV11-3 and TRBJ2-5, with TRBD2 as a possible D gene (5 bases). Germline assignment: CDR1 SGHNT and CDR2 YENEEA. CDR3 size: 17 residues. V was cut by 0 bases and J by 5 bases, with 19 bases left in between. The CDR3 DNA follows: TGTGCCAGCAGCTTAGATCGTCGGCCCGCCTGCGGGGAGACCCAGTACTTC. Translating it yields CASSLDRRPACGETQYF.

The chain uses TRBV4-1 and TRBJ2-3, with 10 bases aligning to TRBD2. Germline CDR1 and CDR2: MGHRA and YSYEKL. This CDR3 has 16 residues. The V segment lost 1 base and the J segment 4 bases; nucleotides outside the gene matches: 5. CDR3 DNA sequence: TGCGCCAGCAGCCAAGGAATTGGACTAGCGGCAGATACGCAGTATTTT. Protein product: CASSQGIGLAADTQYF.

This sequence joins TRBV19 and TRBJ1-1; the match to TRBD1 covers 8 bases. The germline V gene encodes CDR1 LNHDA and CDR2 SQIVND (reference sequence). The J segment lost 7 bases and the V segment lost 5 bases, leaving 6 bases of the junction unmatched. The CDR3 consists of 13 residues. CDR3 amino acids: CASSQAGTGEAFF. The CDR3 bases are TGTGCCAGTAGTCAGGCCGGGACAGGTGAAGCTTTCTTT.

The gene calls are TRBV11-3 and TRBJ2-1; D is unclear. V was cut by 4 bases and J by 6 bases, with 16 bases left in between. Germline lookup yields CDR1 SGHNT and CDR2 YENEEA. There are 15 residues in the CDR3. In DNA, the CDR3 is TGTGCCAGCAGCTCGCCAGTTCGAGGATCCAATGAGCAGTTCTTC. It translates to CASSSPVRGSNEQFF. The full variable domain, its missing parts supplied by reference TRBV11-3 and TRBJ2-1, is EAGVVQSPRYKIIEKKQPVAFWCNPISGHNTLYWYLQNLGQGPELLIRYENEEAVDDSQLPKDRFSAERLKGVDSTLKIQPAELGDSAVYLCASSSPVRGSNEQFFGPGTRLTVL.

The V gene is TRBV19, the J gene TRBJ2-7, with D possibly matching TRBD1 (5 bases). The CDR3 loop spans 14 amino acids. V lost 0 bases, J lost 6 bases, and 12 bases lay in between. The germline V gene encodes CDR1 LNHDA and CDR2 SQIVND (reference sequence). In DNA, the CDR3 is TGTGCCAGTAGTATAGAACACAGGCGAAGCGAGCAGTACTTC. Its translation: CASSIEHRRSEQYF.

V gene TRBV2 combines with J gene TRBJ2-1; D might be TRBD2 (6 bases). The CDR3 is made up of 14 amino acids. Germline CDR1 reads SNHLY; CDR2 reads FYNNEI. Between the trimmed V and J ends, which lost 3 bases and 7 bases, there was a span of 13 bases. Here the CDR3 reads CASSDSLAINEQFF. CDR3 DNA: TGTGCCAGCAGTGATAGTCTAGCGATTAATGAGCAGTTCTTC. Drawing the rest from reference TRBV2 and TRBJ2-1, the complete variable domain is EPEVTQTPSHQVTQMGQEVILRCVPISNHLYFYWYRQILGQKVEFLVSFYNNEISEKSEIFDDQFSVERPDGSNFTLKIRSTKLEDSAMYFCASSDSLAINEQFFGPGTRLTVL.

The chain is built from TRBV13 and TRBJ1-4; D is unresolved. This CDR3 has 15 residues. CDR1 is PRHDT and CDR2 is FYEKMQ in the germline V gene (reference sequence). Deletions cut 2 bases from V and 8 bases from J, with 15 bases between. CDR3 region: CASSLRRSSEEKLFF. The CDR3 DNA follows: TGTGCCAGCAGCTTAAGGAGGTCCTCCGAGGAAAAACTGTTTTTT.

The chain combines TRBV19 with TRBJ2-7; tentatively, D is TRBD2 (6 bases). CDR1 and CDR2 (germline): LNHDA, SQIVND (reference sequence). The CDR3 is 15 residues long. Trimming took off 3 bases at V and 8 bases at J, with 20 bases between the two ends. This chain's CDR3 is CASSIGAGGATKQYF. The CDR3 DNA is TGTGCCAGTAGTATCGGAGCGGGTGGGGCTACGAAGCAGTACTTC.

The genes are TRBV5-1 and TRBJ2-7; D might be TRBD1 or TRBD2, each matching 6 bases. CDR1 is SGHRS, CDR2 YFSETQ, per germline. The CDR3 is made up of 16 amino acids. Trimming stripped 4 bases from V and 6 bases from J, with 23 bases between. CDR3 bases: TGCGCCAGCAGCCCCACATGGCAGGGGACTGTCTCCGAGCAGTACTTC. Translated, it gives CASSPTWQGTVSEQYF. Full variable domain (remainder filled in from reference TRBV5-1 and TRBJ2-7): KAGVTQTPRYLIKTRGQQVTLSCSPISGHRSVSWYQQTPGQGLQFLFEYFSETQRNKGNFPGRFSGRQFSNSRSEMNVSTLELGDSALYLCASSPTWQGTVSEQYFGPGTRLTVT.

The chain recombines TRBV19 with TRBJ1-1; 7 nucleotides align to TRBD1. The CDR3 totals 13 residues. CDR1 is LNHDA, CDR2 SQIVND, per germline (reference sequence). V gave up 5 bases and J gave up 5 bases; unmatched junction bases: 5. The CDR3 sequence: CASSPQGQTEAFF. CDR3 DNA: TGTGCCAGTAGTCCCCAGGGACAGACTGAAGCTTTCTTT.

V gene TRBV28 combines with J gene TRBJ2-6; D not resolved. CDR3 length equals 16 residues. CDR1 MDHEN and CDR2 SYDVKM come from the germline V gene. V shed 1 base and J shed 2 bases, with 9 bases lying between them. CDR3 sequence: CASSLFLTAGANVLTF. The CDR3 bases are TGTGCCAGCAGTTTATTCCTGACTGCTGGGGCCAACGTCCTGACTTTC.

The chain links TRBV4-1 to TRBJ1-1; perhaps TRBD1 as D (5 bases). CDR3 length: 14 residues. CDR1 and CDR2 (germline): MGHRA, YSYEKL. The V end was cut by 4 bases, the J end by 4 bases, with 13 bases between. In DNA form, the CDR3 reads TGCGCCAGCAGCCTCCAGGGTGGGATCACTGAAGCTTTCTTT. Amino acid sequence: CASSLQGGITEAFF.

The chain combines TRBV5-4 with TRBJ2-7, with D perhaps TRBD1 (6 bases). In germline, CDR1 is SGHNT, CDR2 YYREEE (reference sequence). The CDR3 consists of 13 residues. The V end was cut by 3 bases, the J end by 3 bases, with 10 bases between. Here the CDR3 reads CASSSEDSYEQYF. CDR3 DNA sequence: TGTGCCAGCAGCTCCGAGGACAGCTACGAGCAGTACTTC.

At least ten counts were recorded for this clone. V usage is TRBV5-6 and J usage is TRBJ1-2, with a possible D match to TRBD1 (5 bases). V was trimmed by 0 bases and J by 0 bases, leaving 6 bases between them. The CDR3 is 14 amino acids. CDR1 is SGHDT and CDR2 is YYEEEE in the germline V gene. The CDR3 DNA reads as TGTGCCAGCAGCTTGGGGACATCTAACTATGGCTACACCTTC. As protein: CASSLGTSNYGYTF.

V and J are TRBV5-1 and TRBJ2-7; D could derive from TRBD1 or TRBD2 (7 bases each). The germline gives CDR1 SGHRS, CDR2 YFSETQ. Between the trimmed V and J ends, which lost 4 bases and 0 bases, there was a span of 20 bases. CDR3 size: 17 residues. The CDR3 DNA reads TGCGCCAGCAGCCGACTAGCCGGGACAGACGCCTCCTACGAGCAGTACTTC. Translated, it gives CASSRLAGTDASYEQYF. The whole variable domain, filled in from reference TRBV5-1 and TRBJ2-7, reads KAGVTQTPRYLIKTRGQQVTLSCSPISGHRSVSWYQQTPGQGLQFLFEYFSETQRNKGNFPGRFSGRQFSNSRSEMNVSTLELGDSALYLCASSRLAGTDASYEQYFGPGTRLTVT.

The chain carries TRBV6-6 and TRBJ2-3; TRBD2 might be the D (7 bases). This CDR3 is 15 amino acids long. V lost 2 bases and J lost 3, with 12 bases in between. CDR1 is MNHNY and CDR2 is SVGAGI in the germline V gene (reference sequence). CDR3 DNA sequence: TGTGCCAGCAGTTACGTGGAGGGGGGGACAGATACGCAGTATTTT. Amino acids: CASSYVEGGTDTQYF.

This clone appeared once. The CDR3 region is CASSQYSHGENTEAFF. The DNA for the CDR3 is TGCGCCAGCAGCCAATATAGTCACGGAGAGAACACTGAAGCTTTCTTT. The chain is built from TRBV4-3 and TRBJ1-1, with D unclear. Trimming removed 2 bases from V and 1 base from J, with 14 bases in between. The CDR3 runs to 16 residues. Per germline, CDR1 LGHNA and CDR2 YSLEER.

CDR3 protein: CASSSNGQGRGYTF. CDR3 coding DNA: TGTGCCAGCAGTTCCAACGGACAGGGCCGGGGCTACACCTTC. The chain links TRBV6-5 to TRBJ1-2, with 8 bases aligning to TRBD1. Trimming removed 4 bases from V and 8 bases from J; junction bases left unmatched: 9. The CDR3 runs 14 residues. Germline CDR1 is MNHEY and CDR2 is SVGAGI.

J is TRBJ1-4 and V is TRBV28, with D possibly TRBD1 on 5 matching bases. V lost 6 bases, J lost 4 bases, and 12 bases lay in between. This CDR3 region has 14 residues. Germline CDR1 is MDHEN and CDR2 is SYDVKM. This CDR3 is CASRQGRDNEKLFF. CDR3 sequence (DNA): TGTGCCAGCAGGCAGGGACGGGATAATGAAAAACTGTTTTTT.